This T cell receptor beta chain was captured in a study of blood T cell repertoires in COVID-19 (dated by TCRdb to 2020 to 2022). As for the study more broadly: Samples covering the acute and convalescent phases of COVID-19 were provided by collaborators in the United States, Italy and Spain. The material from the prospective study consisted of cDNA or gDNA derived from T cells, B-cell-depleted T cells, or PBMCs. Deeply sampled blood TCRbeta repertoires from subjects exposed to, actively infected with, or recovered from COVID-19 were included in the dataset. The repertoires were released in a freely available public database meant as a resource for research on the immune response to SARS-CoV-2. The samples were drawn from two sources: the first 160 participants of the ongoing ImmuneRACE study, and 1,000 to 1,500 subjects contributed by 6 global collaborators. A de-identified subject ID, COVID-19 status, age in years and sex were almost always included in the sample metadata. Where HLA class I and class II types were available, the types were taken from metadata supplied by the sample provider, not from assay-based typing.

TCRbeta CDR3 regions were amplified from genomic DNA by means of the immunoSEQ Assay, a bias-controlled multiplex PCR. Turning to the authors' computational methods: Within the assay, amplification of reference gene primers was used to estimate how many nucleated cells each sample contained. To quantify the absolute abundance of each unique TCRbeta CDR3 rearrangement, sequence reads were collapsed and filtered. Productive Simpson clonality was computed per sample as the square root of Simpson's diversity index over productive rearrangements. Imported from immuneACCESS, the table was reduced by TCRdb to in-frame sequences with V and J called. These copies leave out some clones; in studies compared against another copy, an unresolved V gene accounts for under half, and the cause of the remainder is not known. Clone size and V and J calls were adopted from that table, with D and trimming inferred from the DNA. A total of roughly 140,000 clones appear in this sample, about 86% of them only once. About 3.5% of the sample is taken by the ten largest.

CDR1 and CDR2 were assigned from the germline V gene as MNHEY and SVGEGT. Including the terminal cysteine and phenylalanine, the CDR3 comprises 14 residues. CDR3 DNA only is kept here, 42 bases in frame from base 1. Cut back by 2 bases and 0 bases, the V and J ends lie 7 bases apart. Collaborating institutions collected whole blood in K2EDTA tubes following their own protocols. For TCRbeta analysis, collaborator samples were shipped as frozen whole blood, as isolated PBMCs, or as DNA extracted from either sample type. This clone came up once. Its antigen is still unknown. Base qualities are missing; no much larger clone stands one base away. General findings and caveats noted by the study authors: How much clinical and demographic metadata was included differed by source and by participant, and the metadata was provided uncurated.

Rearrangement joined TRBV6-2 or TRBV6-3 to TRBJ1-1, with no confidently assigned D gene. Sequencing was performed on peripheral blood. This receptor was obtained from a man between 65 and 79 years old with acute or convalescent COVID-19. In nucleotides, the sequence is TGTGCCAGCAGTTACCCACAGATGAACACTGAAGCTTTCTTT. Translated, it gives CASSYPQMNTEAFF.